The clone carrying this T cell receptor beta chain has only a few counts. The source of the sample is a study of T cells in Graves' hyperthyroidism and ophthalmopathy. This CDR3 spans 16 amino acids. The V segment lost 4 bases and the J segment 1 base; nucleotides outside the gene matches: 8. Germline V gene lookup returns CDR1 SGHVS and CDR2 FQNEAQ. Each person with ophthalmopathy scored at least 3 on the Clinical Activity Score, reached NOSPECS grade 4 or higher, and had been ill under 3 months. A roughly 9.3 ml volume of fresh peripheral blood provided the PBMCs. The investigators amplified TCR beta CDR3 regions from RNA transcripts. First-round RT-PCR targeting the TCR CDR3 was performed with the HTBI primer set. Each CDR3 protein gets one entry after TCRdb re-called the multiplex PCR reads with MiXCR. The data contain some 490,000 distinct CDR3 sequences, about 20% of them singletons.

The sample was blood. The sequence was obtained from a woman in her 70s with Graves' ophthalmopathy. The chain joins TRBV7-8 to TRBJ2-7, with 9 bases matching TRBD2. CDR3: CASSSGPSGVSYEQYF. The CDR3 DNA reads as TGTGCCAGCAGCTCCGGACCTAGCGGGGTATCCTACGAGCAGTACTTC.